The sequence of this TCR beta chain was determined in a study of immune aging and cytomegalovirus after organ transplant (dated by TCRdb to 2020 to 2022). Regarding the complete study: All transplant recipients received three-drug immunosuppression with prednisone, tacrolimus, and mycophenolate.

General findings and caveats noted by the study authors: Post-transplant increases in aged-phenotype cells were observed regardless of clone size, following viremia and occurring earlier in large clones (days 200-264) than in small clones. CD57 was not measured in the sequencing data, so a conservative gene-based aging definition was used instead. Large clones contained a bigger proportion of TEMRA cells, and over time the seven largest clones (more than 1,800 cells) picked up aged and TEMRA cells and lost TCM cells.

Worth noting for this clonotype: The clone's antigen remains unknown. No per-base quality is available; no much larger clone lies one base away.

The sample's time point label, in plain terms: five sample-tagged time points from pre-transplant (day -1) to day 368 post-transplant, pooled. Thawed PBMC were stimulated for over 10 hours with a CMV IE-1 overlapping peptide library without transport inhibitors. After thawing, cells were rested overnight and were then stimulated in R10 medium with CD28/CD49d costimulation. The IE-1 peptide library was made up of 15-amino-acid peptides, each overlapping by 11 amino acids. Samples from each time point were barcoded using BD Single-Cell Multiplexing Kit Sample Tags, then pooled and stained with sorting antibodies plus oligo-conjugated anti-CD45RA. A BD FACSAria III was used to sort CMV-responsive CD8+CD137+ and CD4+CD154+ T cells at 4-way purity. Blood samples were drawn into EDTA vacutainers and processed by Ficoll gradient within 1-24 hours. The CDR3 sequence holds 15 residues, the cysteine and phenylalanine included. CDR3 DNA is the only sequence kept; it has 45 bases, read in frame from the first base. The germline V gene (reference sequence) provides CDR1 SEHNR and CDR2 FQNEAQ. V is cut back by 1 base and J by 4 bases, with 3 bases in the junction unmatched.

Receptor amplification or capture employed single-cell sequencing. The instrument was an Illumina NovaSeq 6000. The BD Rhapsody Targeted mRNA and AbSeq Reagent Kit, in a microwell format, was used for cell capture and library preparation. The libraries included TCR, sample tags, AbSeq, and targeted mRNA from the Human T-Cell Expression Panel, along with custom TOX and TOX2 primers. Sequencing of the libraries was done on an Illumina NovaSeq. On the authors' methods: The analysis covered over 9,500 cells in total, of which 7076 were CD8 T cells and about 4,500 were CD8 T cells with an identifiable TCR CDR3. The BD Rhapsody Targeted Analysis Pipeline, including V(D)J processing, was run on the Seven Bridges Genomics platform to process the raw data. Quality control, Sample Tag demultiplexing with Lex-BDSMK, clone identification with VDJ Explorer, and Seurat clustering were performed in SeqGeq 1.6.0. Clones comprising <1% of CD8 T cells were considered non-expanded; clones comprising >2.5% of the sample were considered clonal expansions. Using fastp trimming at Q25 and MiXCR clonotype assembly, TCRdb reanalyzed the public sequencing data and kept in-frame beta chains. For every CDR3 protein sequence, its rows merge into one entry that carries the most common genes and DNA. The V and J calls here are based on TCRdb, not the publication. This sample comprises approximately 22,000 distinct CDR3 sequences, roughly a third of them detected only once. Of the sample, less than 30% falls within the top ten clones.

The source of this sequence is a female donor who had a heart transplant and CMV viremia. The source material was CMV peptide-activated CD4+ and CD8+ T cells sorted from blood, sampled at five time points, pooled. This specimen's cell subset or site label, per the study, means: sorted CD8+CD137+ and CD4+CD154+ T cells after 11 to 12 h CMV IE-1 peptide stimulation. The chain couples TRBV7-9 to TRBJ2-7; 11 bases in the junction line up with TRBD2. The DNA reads TGTGCCAGCAGCTTAGAACTAGCGGGAGTTTACGAGCAGTACTTC. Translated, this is CASSLELAGVYEQYF.